This T cell receptor (beta chain) was documented in a study of T cells after yellow fever vaccination (dated by TCRdb to the late 2010s). General notes on the study: The SMART-Seq v4 Ultra Low Input RNA kit was used to prepare libraries from fractions with low cell numbers. To follow T-cell clones before and after primary and booster YFV17D yellow fever vaccination, bulk TCR alpha and beta repertoires were sequenced over time. Blood was drawn at multiple timepoints before and after primary and secondary immunization, with bulk PBMC replicates and cell subsets isolated. Two healthy male donors, one aged 18 to 30 and one aged 30 to 40 years, were included in the cohort. Findings and caveats that apply to the study as a whole: Compared with the primary T-cell response, the secondary T-cell response was weaker but faster, peaking on day 5 rather than day 15. Most clones expanded after primary vaccination were re-detected after the booster (almost 98% of CD4 and around 86% of CD8), suggesting broad memory maintenance. Computational filtering was required because FACS-sorted repertoires could contain abundant contaminating clonotypes from the bulk population. Because only a couple of donors were included in the study, the extent to which the findings can be generalized is limited. A small fraction of clonotypes showed up in both the CD4 and CD8 compartments, probably as a result of convergent recombination.

This clonotype was recorded a few times. The specificity of this receptor is unknown. Nothing much larger sits one base from this clone, and base qualities are not available. For this chain, trimming is 5 bases at the V end and 2 bases at the J end, and the number of junction bases without a gene match is 6. CDR1 and CDR2, looked up from the germline V gene, are SGHRS and YFSETQ. The CDR3, from cysteine to phenylalanine, totals 15 residues. Only the CDR3 DNA is retained, 45 bases long and in frame from the first base. Explained via the paper, the treatment or condition label denotes: live attenuated yellow fever vaccine strain. At each blood-draw timepoint, two biological replicates of bulk PBMCs were collected. A standard Ficoll-Paque protocol was used to isolate PBMCs from peripheral blood. RNA was extracted with TriZol from bulk PBMCs, CD4 and CD8 fractions, and dextramer-positive and dextramer-negative fractions.

Sequencing was carried out with an Illumina NovaSeq 6000. TCR cDNA was made using 5'RACE template switching, a step that added a universal primer site and unique molecular identifiers. cDNA synthesis was primed from both the TCR alpha and TCR beta constant segments. Library amplification used two PCR steps, and the second PCR step added sample barcodes and sequencing adapters. Sequencing of the libraries was done on either Illumina HiSeq 2500 (2x100 bp) or NovaSeq (2x150 bp). As for the original processing: Demultiplexing of reads and collapsing into UMI consensus sequences were performed with MIGEC, and V(D)J alignment was carried out with MiXCR. Vaccine-responding clonotypes were defined with edgeR using replicate PBMC samples, requiring FDR below 0.01 and a log2 fold change above 5 up to day 15. Each bulk clonotype received a CD4 or CD8 identity based on whether the sequenced CD4 or CD8 repertoire contained that clonotype at higher abundance. Using fastp trimming at Q25 and MiXCR clonotype assembly, TCRdb reanalyzed the public sequencing data and kept in-frame beta chains. CDR3 protein sequences are deduplicated, and each keeps its most common genes and DNA. These V and J calls derive from TCRdb rather than the authors' analysis. This sample is represented by some 420,000 distinct CDR3 sequences; roughly a sixth of them were singletons. The ten largest make up 15% to 20% of the sample.

Recombination connected TRBV5-1 to TRBJ2-3, and 9 junction bases match TRBD2. This clonotype originated in a man aged 18 to 30 who received the YFV17D yellow fever vaccine. This specimen was PBMCs, taken before the yellow fever booster vaccination. The sequenced DNA is TGCGCCAGCAGGTTGCTAGCGGGGATCACAGATACGCAGTATTTT. Its translation is CASRLLAGITDTQYF.